The present TCR beta chain was sequenced within a study of cytomegalovirus exposure and HLA in healthy donors (dated by TCRdb to about 2017). As for the study more broadly: An earlier analysis of several hundred of the donors reported approximately 260 Gb of sequence data and 117 million unique TCR beta sequences obtained from around 170 million T cells. Approximately 300 gigabases of sequencing data and around 85 million unique TCR sequences made up an early release that covered several hundred HLA-typed donors. The genetic ancestry cluster associated with self-reported Caucasian donors included 65% to 90% of the 300 to 450 genotyped donors. The study aimed to test whether cataloging public T cell receptors could reveal signatures of past pathogen exposure. The study used immunosequencing to profile the T cell repertoires of 670 or so subjects and linked those repertoires to cytomegalovirus serostatus. Besides the first cohort of under 700 subjects, a separate validation cohort made up of 120 different subjects was used. To predict cytomegalovirus infection status, the study combined high-throughput TCR immunosequencing, statistical association of individual TCRs with disease status, and machine learning. A later analysis re-examined previously published TCR beta repertoires from just over 650 donors and added high-resolution HLA genotyping to investigate patterns of TCR occurrence. In the later analysis, no new phenotypic data were used to find candidate immune exposures; instead, reliance was placed on TCR beta sequences and their occurrence across donors. An earlier analysis of 587 of the donors used high-throughput TCR beta sequencing to judge whether each TCR beta V gene segment behaved as functional or pseudogenic. Donor age, sex, ethnicity and CMV serostatus were compiled alongside the repertoire data. A later genetic analysis used genome-wide SNP genotypes for about 55% of the 666 donors, treating that subset as a discovery cohort. Every repertoire in the discovery cohort had been generated on one and the same sequencing platform. Class I and class II HLA loci were covered by the typing at four-digit resolution. Typing coverage differed by locus: A, B, C, DRB1 and DQB1 were typed in roughly 620-640 donors, DQA1 in approximately 520, DPA1 in nearly 610, and DPB1 in 472. Four to six DR-DQ haplotypes were handled as single units for association and clustering, since linkage in the cohort was strong. Across about 380 genotyped donors of the cohort, an average of approximately 240,000 unique TCR beta nucleotide sequences per donor were sequenced, and roughly 18% of those sequences were non-productive.

Turning to this clone: Its binding antigen is unknown. Base qualities are not at hand, and no much larger clone is one base apart.

Library creation used the immunoSEQ multiplex PCR assay. A mixture of 60 forward primers for TCR Vbeta segments and 13 reverse primers for TCR Jbeta segments was used in the multiplex PCR. A multiplex PCR assay on genomic DNA amplified the CDR3 region of rearranged TCR beta genes. On the Illumina HiSeq System, the amplified TCR beta libraries were sequenced as 87-base-pair reads. Turning to the authors' computational methods: A later analysis counted 75 million to 100 million unique TCR beta chains across the roughly 700 repertoires, and approximately 11 million of these chains were shared by at least two donors. Raw reads were error-corrected and collapsed into unique sequences by a nearest-neighbor algorithm in which closely related sequences were merged to remove PCR and sequencing errors. To assign V, D and J gene segments, CDR3 sequences were aligned to IMGT reference sequences. For a sequence to be retained, a match of at least six nucleotides was required to both a V gene segment and a J gene segment. A rearrangement counted as productive if the CDR3 had no stop codons and remained in frame with V and J, and every other rearrangement counted as non-productive. CDR3 was defined by IMGT convention, running from the second conserved V-encoded cysteine to the conserved J-encoded phenylalanine. Sequences without an unambiguous match to a single V gene segment were excluded from the earlier analysis of approximately 560 of the donors. An earlier analysis of several hundred of the donors classified V segments as functional when productive rearrangements were above 56.7% and as segregating when the standard deviation between donors was above 5%. A statistical classification framework was built to diagnose cytomegalovirus status from the catalog of TCR beta chain sequences. A later analysis assigned V and J genes by comparing TCR nucleotide sequences with IMGT/GENE-DB human TR gene sequences. In a later analysis, CDR3 sequences and most-parsimonious VDJ recombination scenarios were assigned using the TCRdist pipeline. In a later analysis, each TCR beta chain was defined by its CDR3 amino acid sequence together with its V-gene family, and reads lacking a unique V-gene family were excluded. In a later analysis, fewer than 650 highly shared, low-generation-probability nucleotide sequences were removed to address suspected cross-contamination and a sequencing artifact. A later analysis calculated a clonal expansion index for each public chain from normalized within-repertoire ranks of inferred template counts. Generation probabilities in a later analysis came from a VDJ recombination model fitted to out-of-frame rearrangements, and those results were checked against IGoR. In a later analysis, TCR-TCR, TCR-HLA and TCR-CMV co-occurrence was scored with hypergeometric tests, and a repertoire-size bias correction was applied to TCR pairs. To estimate false discovery rates, a later analysis permuted the HLA or CMV assignments 20 times. In a later analysis, co-occurring TCRs were grouped using DBSCAN, and TCRdist sequence similarity was added for clustering within HLA-allele-positive subsets. For co-occurrence clustering, repertoires with fewer than 30,000 or more than 120,000 public chains were excluded, along with roughly 5 repertoires with anomalous nucleotide sharing. The source is immuneACCESS, and TCRdb retained only in-frame sequences with V and J called. Part of the clones is not carried over; for the studies checked, unresolved V genes explain less than half of this, and the remainder is unexplained. Clonal size and the V and J genes are those of that table, whereas D and trimming came from the DNA. For this sample the table gives 98,000 or so clones, of which roughly 78% were detected only once. The top ten clonotypes cover approximately 1.5% of the sample.

The cohort was made up of approximately 670 healthy bone marrow donors. Cohort members were all nominally healthy when sampled, although unrecorded immune exposures were likely present. The donor tested CMV seronegative, placing the donor among the 352 seronegative members of the cohort. Each donor provided a peripheral blood sample, and peripheral blood mononuclear cells were used for TCR beta sequencing. The Qiagen DNeasy Blood Extraction Kit was used to extract genomic DNA from the blood cell samples. According to the germline V gene, CDR1 reads SGHNT and CDR2 reads YENEEA. The CDR3 sequence holds 12 residues, the cysteine and phenylalanine included. CDR3 DNA is the only sequence kept; it has 36 bases, read in frame from the first base. From V the trimming removes 3 bases and from J it removes 6 bases, while the gene matches leave 0 bases of the junction unaccounted for. The research as a whole found: The earlier analysis of nearly 600 of the donors excluded around 17 rarely observed V segments, including chromosome 9 orphons, because counts were too low. According to the authors, the approach could potentially be generalized to other disease states and immunological phenotypes. The presence/absence analyses assumed that sequencing depth was roughly uniform across donors, and that assumption may not be true. Most TCR sequences were observed very rarely across donors, whereas some public TCRs were present in many individuals. The sequencing pipeline was judged likely to have produced a cluster of highly shared sequence variants as a technical artifact. V-gene and J-gene trimming of TCR beta chains was associated with a missense DCLRE1C variant in a later genetic analysis, and the association was replicated in an independent cohort. Because the 87-base-pair reads could not distinguish some IMGT-functional V segments, including TRBV6-2 and TRBV6-3, those segments were excluded. At a false discovery rate of 0.05, a later analysis linked under 20,000 TCR beta sequences to specific HLA alleles. Compared with equally common non-associated chains, HLA-associated TCR beta chains in a later analysis were more clonally expanded and had lower generation probabilities. The cohort was sequenced for TCR beta chains only, and without alpha or paired-chain data the features that could be detected were limited. Immune exposure information for the cohort was limited to CMV serostatus. A later analysis found that TCR association rates varied across HLA loci, with DRB1 alleles showing the most associated TCRs and HLA-C alleles the fewest. According to a later analysis, parvovirus B19, influenza, CMV and Epstein-Barr virus appeared linked to several top co-occurrence clusters. A further reported finding was that TCR beta sequences accurately predicted the HLA-A and HLA-B alleles for most subjects in the first cohort. Three of the identified cytomegalovirus-associated TCR beta chains were confirmed in vitro to be specific for cytomegalovirus antigens. Assigning TCR associations to individual alleles was difficult when HLA alleles, especially DR and DQ, strongly co-occurred. Correlated functional status among segregating V segments might reflect linkage disequilibrium, but an unknown experimental factor could not be ruled out. Broadly in line with IMGT annotations, most TCR beta V segments showed up in productive rearrangements about 87% or about 30% of the time in an earlier analysis of under 700 of the donors. According to a later genetic analysis, donors in an Asian-associated ancestry cluster had fewer N-insertions in productive TCRs than the roughly 670-donor mean. In a later analysis, most CMV-associated TCR beta chains were found to appear HLA-restricted, with HLA associations seemingly driven largely by CMV exposure. The study listed 164 TCR beta chains as associated with cytomegalovirus. Because some donors lacked HLA typing at each locus, the association tests relied only on the typed subset. The classifier was reported to diagnose cytomegalovirus status with high specificity and sensitivity in both the original cohort and the validation cohort.

The sequencing input was PBMCs. Here the chain combines TRBV11-3 and TRBJ2-7, with 9 bases matching TRBD1. The receptor was derived from a woman between 40 and 50 years old in good health and CMV-seronegative. The encoded CDR3 is CASSLDRGEQYF. The nucleotides are TGTGCCAGCAGCTTGGACAGGGGCGAGCAGTACTTC.